The rows below give T cell receptor beta chains drawn from one sample of a study of blood T cell repertoires in COVID-19. TCRdb keeps only in-frame clones here, not all; method: immunoSEQ multiplex PCR. The profile covers about 36,000 clones, with just under 85% appearing a single time and roughly an eighth taken by the ten largest. The sequenced material came from peripheral blood. These receptor sequences come from a human donor in a cohort sampled during active COVID-19. CDR3s include the opening cysteine and the closing phenylalanine or tryptophan. Part of the rows lack a size; the others show once, few, many or a class for expanded clones.

v_gene	abundance	j_gene	CDR3aa
TRBV5-1	.	TRBJ2-5	CASSLLAGEETQYF
TRBV19	.	TRBJ2-2	CASSPVVRGELFF
TRBV6-2/TRBV6-3	.	TRBJ1-1	CASSRQGRTEAFF
TRBV4-3	once	TRBJ1-6	CASSQGQNSPLHF
TRBV24-1	once	TRBJ1-1	CATSDREATEAFF
TRBV4-2	.	TRBJ2-7	CASSQDSLREQYF
TRBV7-9	.	TRBJ1-6	CASSSTGAGSPLHF
TRBV7-9	.	TRBJ2-5	CASSLTSGKETQYF
TRBV25-1	once	TRBJ1-4	CASSDHRKTNEKLFF
TRBV3-1/TRBV3-2	.	TRBJ2-7	CASSHTGTGNGHEQYF
TRBV28	.	TRBJ1-2	CASSLNARGYTF
TRBV7-6	.	TRBJ2-2	CASSVGLAGDTGELFF
TRBV25-1	.	TRBJ1-2	CASTKGGQANYGYTF
TRBV4-2	few	TRBJ1-2	CASSQDLGQYGYTF
TRBV18	.	TRBJ1-2	CASSIAAGRANYGYTF
TRBV3-1/TRBV3-2	.	TRBJ2-3	CASSQGGNGGNTDTQYF
TRBV19	.	TRBJ1-2	CASSIGTGNYGYTF
TRBV25-1	once	TRBJ2-1	CASSLSGGFNEQFF
TRBV7-2	.	TRBJ1-2	CASSSDRIHGYTF
TRBV29-1	.	TRBJ2-1	CSDRAGGIEQFF
TRBV30	.	TRBJ2-7	CAWSQGTVYEQYF
TRBV11-3	.	TRBJ2-1	CASTRRGDVSYNEQFF
TRBV29-1	.	TRBJ2-7	CSVEDPRSIRSYEQYF
TRBV6-5	.	TRBJ1-5	CASSQTLGGQPQHF
TRBV11-3	.	TRBJ2-3	CASSRLGGAEMDTQYF
TRBV30	.	TRBJ2-1	CAWSVGTRLNNEQFF
TRBV28	once	TRBJ1-6	CASTSEPDRVYSPLHF
TRBV5-1	.	TRBJ1-4	CASSLGGGWPEKLFF
TRBV25-1	.	TRBJ2-3	CASSGQGAGGLRDTQYF
TRBV2	.	TRBJ2-5	CASRGLETDQETQYF